This passage covers 19 T cell receptor beta chains from one sample sequenced in a study of blood T cell repertoires in COVID-19. This table comes from immunoSEQ multiplex PCR, and its TCRdb copy is limited to in-frame clones, with some not included. This sample carries a few hundred thousand clones, around nine tenths of them seen once, and the ten largest clones take about 10%. The sequencing input was PBMCs or T cells enriched from blood (not recorded which). The origin of the receptors is a woman aged 45-65 years who had recovered from COVID-19.

The chain carries TRBV6-5 and TRBJ2-7, with 11 nucleotides matching TRBD2. CDR3 length equals 14 residues. The junction had 6 bases not matched to a gene; V was cut back by 6 bases and J by 5 bases. Germline V lookup: CDR1 MNHEY, CDR2 SVGAGI. This CDR3 reads CASSLTSGGNEQYF. Here the CDR3 DNA reads TGTGCCAGCAGCCTCACTAGCGGGGGTAACGAGCAGTACTTC.

V usage is TRBV6-2 or TRBV6-3 and J usage is TRBJ2-2, with 8 bases aligning to TRBD1. After removal of 4 bases from V and 6 bases from J, the junction contained 13 bases not matched to a gene. Per the germline V gene, CDR1 is MNHEY and CDR2 is SVGEGT. The CDR3 covers 17 residues. The CDR3 sequence: CASSLPPLRQGPGELFF. The CDR3 DNA follows: TGTGCCAGCAGTTTACCTCCCCTTCGACAGGGGCCCGGGGAGCTGTTTTTT.

The chain recombines TRBV6-5 with TRBJ1-1, with TRBD1 identical over 9 bases. The junction had 9 bases not matched to a gene; V was cut back by 7 bases and J by 3 bases. Germline V gene data show CDR1 as MNHEY and CDR2 as SVGAGI. The CDR3 loop spans 15 amino acids. In DNA, the CDR3 is TGTGCCAGCAAGAGGACAGGGGAGGGGTACACTGAAGCTTTCTTT. It translates to CASKRTGEGYTEAFF.

V gene TRBV11-2 combines with J gene TRBJ2-1; D possibly corresponds to TRBD2 (5 bases). Trimming took 5 bases from V and 7 from J, leaving 24 bases between them. The V gene's germline CDR1 is SGHAT and CDR2 FQNNGV. The CDR3 runs 17 residues. The CDR3 region has the DNA TGTGCCAGCAGCCCTGAGAGACTATTTCGGAGTCTTAATGAGCAGTTCTTC. It specifies CASSPERLFRSLNEQFF.

The chain recombines TRBV7-9 with TRBJ2-1; weak D call: TRBD2 (5 bases). This CDR3 comprises 16 residues. The V and J ends lost 1 base and 5 bases respectively, with 15 bases between them. The V gene's germline CDR1 is SEHNR and CDR2 FQNEAQ (reference sequence). The CDR3 DNA reads TGTGCCAGCAGCTTAGACGGGGAAAGGTTTCACAATGAGCAGTTCTTC. Translating it yields CASSLDGERFHNEQFF.

The V and J genes are TRBV5-1 and TRBJ1-4; 9 bases agree with TRBD1. V lost 4 bases, J lost 8 bases, and 9 bases stayed unmatched. CDR3 length: 15 amino acids. Germline V gene lookup returns CDR1 SGHRS and CDR2 YFSETQ. CDR3 nucleotide sequence: TGCGCCAGCAGCGTCGCCGGGACAGGGAGGGAAAAACTGTTTTTT. Encoded protein: CASSVAGTGREKLFF.

The V gene is TRBV2, the J gene TRBJ1-4; no firm D call. The V end was cut by 4 bases, the J end by 4 bases, with 13 bases between. Germline CDR1 reads SNHLY; CDR2 reads FYNNEI. This CDR3 region has 15 residues. The CDR3 loop is CASSAGVLGNEKLFF. The CDR3 bases are TGTGCCAGCAGTGCCGGGGTACTGGGTAATGAAAAACTGTTTTTT.

This chain uses TRBV9 with TRBJ1-2; 8 bases are a match to TRBD1. Germline CDR1 and CDR2: SGDLS and YYNGEE. Trimming removed 0 bases from V and 5 bases from J; junction bases left unmatched: 9. This CDR3 has 16 amino acids. The CDR3 nucleotides read TGTGCCAGCAGCGTAGCCCTACAGGGGGGCCCTTATGGCTACACCTTC. As protein: CASSVALQGGPYGYTF.

The chain uses TRBV7-9 and TRBJ1-3; 7 bases map to TRBD1. After removal of 6 bases from V and 3 bases from J, the junction contained 2 bases not matched to a gene. The V gene's germline CDR1 is SEHNR and CDR2 FQNEAQ (reference sequence). The CDR3 length is 13 residues. Here the CDR3 DNA reads TGTGCCAGCAGGACAGGGAATGGAAACACCATATATTTT. It translates to CASRTGNGNTIYF.

This clone has only a few counts. The V gene is TRBV5-1, the J gene TRBJ2-7; 10 bases align to TRBD1. The CDR3 runs to 15 residues. Germline V gene sequence: CDR1 SGHRS, CDR2 YFSETQ. The ends lost 2 bases at V and 6 bases at J; junction bases unmatched: 8. CDR3 protein: CASSFLRQGAGEQYF. The DNA for the CDR3 is TGCGCCAGCAGCTTCCTTCGACAGGGGGCGGGCGAGCAGTACTTC.

The J gene is TRBJ1-2, the V gene TRBV28; D might be TRBD1 (5 bases). The CDR3 extends over 12 amino acids. The V end was cut by 8 bases, the J end by 4 bases, with 11 bases between. The germline gives CDR1 MDHEN, CDR2 SYDVKM. CDR3 bases: TGTGCCAGCGGGGACTCGGGCTATGGCTACACCTTC. Translated: CASGDSGYGYTF.

The chain uses TRBV2 and TRBJ1-3, with TRBD1 matching 9 bases. Per germline, CDR1 SNHLY and CDR2 FYNNEI. The CDR3 sequence is 15 residues long. After removal of 4 bases from V and 1 base from J, the junction contained 2 bases not matched to a gene. CDR3 sequence reads: CASSVDRGSGNTIYF. The CDR3 DNA follows: TGTGCCAGCAGTGTGGACAGGGGTTCTGGAAACACCATATATTTT.

The rearrangement uses TRBV19 and TRBJ2-1, with 7 bases matching TRBD2. Germline CDR1 LNHDA, CDR2 SQIVND (reference sequence). The CDR3 covers 16 residues. Germline trimming cut 3 bases from V and 3 bases from J; bases unmatched to any gene: 8. The CDR3: CASSMGGGRGYNEQFF. The CDR3, as DNA: TGTGCCAGTAGTATGGGCGGGGGACGTGGCTACAATGAGCAGTTCTTC.

J is TRBJ1-6 and V is TRBV27, with D perhaps TRBD1 (6 bases). The CDR3 contains 18 residues. CDR1 is MNHEY, CDR2 SMNVEV, per germline (reference sequence). Trimming cost V 5 bases and J 1 base, with 18 bases left between them. Written as DNA, the CDR3 is TGTGCCAGCAGTATATGGGACCCCAGGGGATCCTATAATTCACCCCTCCACTTT. It specifies CASSIWDPRGSYNSPLHF.

The chain employs TRBV7-2 and TRBJ1-5, with D unclear. V lost 3 bases and J lost 2, with 5 bases in between. The CDR3 has 13 residues. From germline, CDR1 is SGHTA and CDR2 FQGNSA. CDR3 sequence: CASSLARNQPQHF. Written as DNA, the CDR3 is TGTGCCAGCAGCTTGGCACGCAATCAGCCCCAGCATTTT.

The CDR3 reads CATSQGTAVYGYTF. As DNA, the CDR3 is TGTGCCACCAGCCAGGGGACAGCAGTCTATGGCTACACCTTC. The rearrangement joins TRBV15 to TRBJ1-2; 7 nucleotides align to TRBD1. The CDR3 covers 14 residues. Per germline, CDR1 LNHNV and CDR2 YYDKDF (reference sequence). Unmatched junction bases numbered 7, after V lost 5 bases and J lost 4 bases.

The chain combines TRBV28 with TRBJ2-1; no firm D call. Per the germline V gene, CDR1 is MDHEN and CDR2 is SYDVKM. This CDR3 is 15 amino acids long. The V end lost 1 base, the J end lost 8 bases, and 15 bases lay between the germline ends. In DNA, the CDR3 is TGTGCCAGCAGTTTATTCCTCTCCCGCGCTGATGAGCAGTTCTTC. This sequence encodes CASSLFLSRADEQFF.

Remarks on this clone: In the same sample, other DNA sequences code for this CDR3. The CDR3 spells CASSLARQSNYGYTF. As DNA, the CDR3 is TGTGCCAGCAGCTTAGCACGACAGAGTAACTATGGCTACACCTTC. The chain combines TRBV7-9 with TRBJ1-2, with D possibly being TRBD1 (5 bases). The CDR3 extends over 15 amino acids. Germline CDR1 SEHNR, CDR2 FQNEAQ (reference sequence). V lost 0 bases to trimming and J lost 1 base, with 9 bases between them. Full variable domain (missing parts from reference TRBV7-9 and TRBJ1-2): DTGVSQNPRHKITKRGQNVTFRCDPISEHNRLYWYRQTLGQGPEFLTYFQNEAQLEKSRLLSDRFSAERPKGSFSTLEIQRTEQGDSAMYLCASSLARQSNYGYTFGSGTRLTVV.

V and J are TRBV7-2 and TRBJ1-6; D gene unclear. The CDR3 has 17 amino acids. Between the trimmed V and J ends, which lost 6 bases and 2 bases, there was a span of 17 bases. The germline CDR1 and CDR2 sequences are SGHTA and FQGNSA. As DNA, the CDR3 is TGTGCCAGCAGTCCCACACCCAGGTTCCCCTATAATTCACCCCTCCACTTT. Amino acids: CASSPTPRFPYNSPLHF. Drawing the rest from reference TRBV7-2 and TRBJ1-6, the complete variable domain is GAGVSQSPSNKVTEKGKDVELRCDPISGHTALYWYRQSLGQGLEFLIYFQGNSAPDKSGLPSDRFSAERTGGSVSTLTIQRTQQEDSAVYLCASSPTPRFPYNSPLHFGNGTRLTVT.